The rows below give T cell receptor beta chains drawn from one sample of a study of blood T cell repertoires in COVID-19. Assay used: immunoSEQ multiplex PCR; TCRdb lists only in-frame clones, some missing. The profile covers about 190,000 clones, with around 84% appearing a single time and approximately 14% taken by the ten largest. Specimen: peripheral blood. The receptors derive from a man aged 30 to 45 with active or convalescent COVID-19. Both conserved end residues are part of each CDR3. A D gene is named only where the DNA matches it firmly. Size is stated for part of the rows, as once, few or many counts, or as a class when the clone is expanded.

v_call: TRBV18; j_call: TRBJ1-5; clone_size: NA; d_call: NA; cdr3_nt: TGTGCCAGCTCACCGGGTTTGGAGGGAGCACAGCCCCAGCATTTT; cdr3_aa: CASSPGLEGAQPQHF
v_call: TRBV7-9; j_call: TRBJ2-5; clone_size: NA; d_call: NA; cdr3_nt: TGTGCCAGCAGCTTATTTGAGGGAGAGACCCAGTACTTC; cdr3_aa: CASSLFEGETQYF
v_call: TRBV5-6; j_call: TRBJ2-2; clone_size: NA; d_call: TRBD2; cdr3_nt: TGTGCCAGCAGCCCCGGGACTAGCGTAAACACCGGGGAGCTGTTTTTT; cdr3_aa: CASSPGTSVNTGELFF
v_call: TRBV5-6; j_call: TRBJ1-1; clone_size: NA; d_call: TRBD1; cdr3_nt: TGTGCCAGCAGCTTGACGGACAGGACCGAAGCTTTCTTT; cdr3_aa: CASSLTDRTEAFF
v_call: TRBV4-1; j_call: TRBJ2-7; clone_size: NA; d_call: TRBD1; cdr3_nt: TGCGCCAGCAGCCAGGACCAGGGGGCTGGAATCAACGAGCAGTACTTC; cdr3_aa: CASSQDQGAGINEQYF
v_call: TRBV19; j_call: TRBJ2-3; clone_size: NA; d_call: TRBD1; cdr3_nt: TGTGCCAGTAGTAGGGGACAGGGGAAGGCAGATACGCAGTATTTT; cdr3_aa: CASSRGQGKADTQYF
v_call: TRBV11-3; j_call: TRBJ2-7; clone_size: NA; d_call: TRBD2; cdr3_nt: TGTGCCAGCAGCTTAGGACTAGCGGTCTACGAGCAGTACTTC; cdr3_aa: CASSLGLAVYEQYF
v_call: TRBV18; j_call: TRBJ1-5; clone_size: NA; d_call: NA; cdr3_nt: TGTGCCAGCTCACCAACGAGTGGTCAGCCCCAGCATTTT; cdr3_aa: CASSPTSGQPQHF
v_call: TRBV9; j_call: TRBJ1-6; clone_size: few; d_call: TRBD1; cdr3_nt: TGTGCCAGCAGCGTTAACTCTAGGACAGGGGGCTCCTGGATGGATTCACCCCTCCACTTT; cdr3_aa: CASSVNSRTGGSWMDSPLHF
v_call: TRBV28; j_call: TRBJ2-1; clone_size: NA; d_call: NA; cdr3_nt: TGTGCCATCAGGAGCTACAATGAGCAGTTCTTC; cdr3_aa: CAIRSYNEQFF
v_call: TRBV25-1; j_call: TRBJ1-1; clone_size: NA; d_call: NA; cdr3_nt: TGTGCCAGCAGTGAAACCCCCAGAGAAGCTTTCTTT; cdr3_aa: CASSETPREAFF
v_call: TRBV12-3/TRBV12-4; j_call: TRBJ2-1; clone_size: NA; d_call: NA; cdr3_nt: TGTGCCAGTGGCAGGAATGAGCAGTTCTTC; cdr3_aa: CASGRNEQFF
v_call: TRBV30; j_call: TRBJ1-3; clone_size: NA; d_call: TRBD1; cdr3_nt: TGTGCCTCAAAACAGGGGCCCGGAAACACCATATATTTT; cdr3_aa: CASKQGPGNTIYF
v_call: TRBV4-3; j_call: TRBJ2-1; clone_size: NA; d_call: TRBD1; cdr3_nt: TGCGCCAGCAGCCAAGATCTGGGACAGGGTAGAAGGAATGAGCAGTTCTTC; cdr3_aa: CASSQDLGQGRRNEQFF
v_call: TRBV7-6; j_call: TRBJ2-1; clone_size: NA; d_call: TRBD2; cdr3_nt: TGTGCCAGCAGCTTCCGGGACTACCAAAGAAATGAGCAGTTCTTC; cdr3_aa: CASSFRDYQRNEQFF
v_call: TRBV5-4; j_call: TRBJ2-1; clone_size: NA; d_call: NA; cdr3_nt: TGTGCCAGCAGCTTGGAAGGGGGAGTAGCATCCTACAATGAGCAGTTCTTC; cdr3_aa: CASSLEGGVASYNEQFF
v_call: TRBV5-1; j_call: TRBJ1-1; clone_size: NA; d_call: NA; cdr3_nt: TGCGCCAGCAGCTTGGGAGGGAAGGACACTGAAGCTTTCTTT; cdr3_aa: CASSLGGKDTEAFF
v_call: TRBV29-1; j_call: TRBJ2-3; clone_size: NA; d_call: NA; cdr3_nt: TGCAGCTTAGAAGCCGGGTACACAGATACGCAGTATTTT; cdr3_aa: CSLEAGYTDTQYF
v_call: TRBV4-3; j_call: TRBJ2-7; clone_size: NA; d_call: NA; cdr3_nt: TGCGCCAGCAGCCAAGAAGCCAGGTCCTACGAGCAGTACTTC; cdr3_aa: CASSQEARSYEQYF
v_call: TRBV4-1; j_call: TRBJ2-1; clone_size: NA; d_call: NA; cdr3_nt: TGCGCCAGCAGCCAAGACCCCCAACCTGGGAGTTACAATGAGCAGTTCTTC; cdr3_aa: CASSQDPQPGSYNEQFF
v_call: TRBV7-7; j_call: TRBJ2-1; clone_size: NA; d_call: TRBD1; cdr3_nt: TGTGCTAGCAGCTTGGGACAGGAGTACAATGAGCAGTTCTTC; cdr3_aa: CASSLGQEYNEQFF
v_call: TRBV19; j_call: TRBJ1-2; clone_size: NA; d_call: TRBD1; cdr3_nt: TGTGCCAGTAGTTCCTCCGGGACAGGCTATGGCTACACCTTC; cdr3_aa: CASSSSGTGYGYTF
v_call: TRBV30; j_call: TRBJ1-5; clone_size: NA; d_call: TRBD1; cdr3_nt: TGTGCCTGGAACGACAGGGTGGATCAGCCCCAGCATTTT; cdr3_aa: CAWNDRVDQPQHF
v_call: TRBV12-2; j_call: TRBJ2-7; clone_size: NA; d_call: NA; cdr3_nt: TGTGCAAGTCGCTTAGCGAGCAGGGGGCGGGAGACCTACGAGCAGTACTTC; cdr3_aa: CASRLASRGRETYEQYF
v_call: TRBV14; j_call: TRBJ2-7; clone_size: NA; d_call: TRBD2; cdr3_nt: TGTGCCAGCAGCCAAGAAAGCGGGATGAACCCACTCGAGCAGTACTTC; cdr3_aa: CASSQESGMNPLEQYF
v_call: TRBV7-2; j_call: TRBJ1-1; clone_size: NA; d_call: NA; cdr3_nt: TGTGCCAGCAGTCTGAGTAATAGTGCGAACACTGAAGCTTTCTTT; cdr3_aa: CASSLSNSANTEAFF
v_call: TRBV5-1; j_call: TRBJ2-3; clone_size: NA; d_call: TRBD1; cdr3_nt: TGCGCCAGCAGCTCCGGGACAGGGGCGACAGATACGCAGTATTTT; cdr3_aa: CASSSGTGATDTQYF
v_call: TRBV3-1/TRBV3-2; j_call: TRBJ1-4; clone_size: NA; d_call: TRBD1; cdr3_nt: TGTGCCAGCAGCCAATATGACGTTGGGACAGGGGTTGCAACTAATGAAAAACTGTTTTTT; cdr3_aa: CASSQYDVGTGVATNEKLFF
v_call: TRBV5-1; j_call: TRBJ2-1; clone_size: few; d_call: TRBD2; cdr3_nt: TGCGCCAGCAGCTTGGCCCCCCCCGGGACTAGCGGCTACAATGAGCAGTTCTTC; cdr3_aa: CASSLAPPGTSGYNEQFF
v_call: TRBV28; j_call: TRBJ1-4; clone_size: NA; d_call: TRBD1; cdr3_nt: TGTGCCAGCAGTTCCGGACAGGGCGAGGAAAAACTGTTTTTT; cdr3_aa: CASSSGQGEEKLFF
v_call: TRBV6-5; j_call: TRBJ2-2; clone_size: NA; d_call: NA; cdr3_nt: TGTGCCAGCAAGGCTGAGGGTGGGCCCGGGGAGCTGTTTTTT; cdr3_aa: CASKAEGGPGELFF
v_call: TRBV25-1; j_call: TRBJ1-3; clone_size: NA; d_call: NA; cdr3_nt: TGTGCCAGCAGTGAACCCCATCAGGGGCCTGGAAACACCATATATTTT; cdr3_aa: CASSEPHQGPGNTIYF
v_call: TRBV3-1/TRBV3-2; j_call: TRBJ2-1; clone_size: NA; d_call: TRBD2; cdr3_nt: TGTGCCAGCAGCCAAGCTTCTAGCGGGGGGGCGCGTGAGCAGTTCTTC; cdr3_aa: CASSQASSGGAREQFF
v_call: TRBV4-1; j_call: TRBJ1-4; clone_size: NA; d_call: TRBD1; cdr3_nt: TGCGCCAGCAGCCAACCGACAGGGAGACTAGGAGAAAAACTGTTTTTT; cdr3_aa: CASSQPTGRLGEKLFF
v_call: TRBV19; j_call: TRBJ1-2; clone_size: NA; d_call: TRBD1; cdr3_nt: TGTGCCAGTAGTACCTCTCTCCACAGGGGTCCCTTCGCGGGCTACACCTTC; cdr3_aa: CASSTSLHRGPFAGYTF
v_call: TRBV6-5; j_call: TRBJ2-5; clone_size: NA; d_call: NA; cdr3_nt: TGTGCCAGCATCGAACGGGGGGCAGAGACCCAGTACTTC; cdr3_aa: CASIERGAETQYF
v_call: TRBV2; j_call: TRBJ2-2; clone_size: NA; d_call: NA; cdr3_nt: TGTGCCAGCAGTTTTGAGCTGTATTCGGGGACCGGGGAGCTGTTTTTT; cdr3_aa: CASSFELYSGTGELFF
v_call: TRBV7-3; j_call: TRBJ1-1; clone_size: NA; d_call: NA; cdr3_nt: TGTGCCAGCAGCTTAGGGCCCCAGAACACTGAAGCTTTCTTT; cdr3_aa: CASSLGPQNTEAFF
v_call: TRBV3-1/TRBV3-2; j_call: TRBJ1-5; clone_size: NA; d_call: NA; cdr3_nt: TGTGCCAGCAGCAGACAGGATAGCAATCAGCCCCAGCATTTT; cdr3_aa: CASSRQDSNQPQHF
v_call: TRBV6-5; j_call: TRBJ1-6; clone_size: NA; d_call: TRBD1; cdr3_nt: TGTGCCAGCAGCGACCGGACAGGGGGGAATTCACCCCTCCACTTT; cdr3_aa: CASSDRTGGNSPLHF
v_call: TRBV7-9; j_call: TRBJ1-5; clone_size: NA; d_call: TRBD1; cdr3_nt: TGTGCCAGCAGCTCCGGGACAGCGATCGGAGTAAGTAGCAATCAGCCCCAGCATTTT; cdr3_aa: CASSSGTAIGVSSNQPQHF
v_call: TRBV30; j_call: TRBJ2-3; clone_size: NA; d_call: NA; cdr3_nt: TGTGCCTGGAGTCCCCTCGTAGATACGCAGTATTTT; cdr3_aa: CAWSPLVDTQYF
v_call: TRBV3-1/TRBV3-2; j_call: TRBJ2-1; clone_size: NA; d_call: NA; cdr3_nt: TGTGCCAGCAGCCAGGGATGGACTTCCGAGTTCTTC; cdr3_aa: CASSQGWTSEFF
v_call: TRBV12-3/TRBV12-4; j_call: TRBJ1-2; clone_size: NA; d_call: NA; cdr3_nt: TGTGCCAGCACCGGCAGGGGTGGGTATGGCTACACCTTC; cdr3_aa: CASTGRGGYGYTF
v_call: TRBV9; j_call: TRBJ1-1; clone_size: NA; d_call: NA; cdr3_nt: TGTGCCAGCAGAGCGTACGATCGTAAGCCGAACACTGAAGCTTTCTTT; cdr3_aa: CASRAYDRKPNTEAFF
v_call: TRBV29-1; j_call: TRBJ2-7; clone_size: NA; d_call: TRBD1; cdr3_nt: TGCAGCGTTGAATTGGTATGGGGACAGGGATTCGACGAGCAGTACTTC; cdr3_aa: CSVELVWGQGFDEQYF
v_call: TRBV5-5; j_call: TRBJ1-4; clone_size: once; d_call: NA; cdr3_nt: TGTGCCAGCAGCTTGGGAGCAACTAATGAAAAACTGTTTTTT; cdr3_aa: CASSLGATNEKLFF
v_call: TRBV30; j_call: TRBJ2-7; clone_size: NA; d_call: NA; cdr3_nt: TGTGCCTGGAGCCGACAGCCATCCTACGAGCAGTACTTC; cdr3_aa: CAWSRQPSYEQYF
v_call: TRBV4-2; j_call: TRBJ2-1; clone_size: NA; d_call: TRBD1; cdr3_nt: TGTGCCAGCAGCCCCTTGACAGGGCTGGGCAATGAGCAGTTCTTC; cdr3_aa: CASSPLTGLGNEQFF
v_call: TRBV25-1; j_call: TRBJ1-6; clone_size: once; d_call: TRBD1; cdr3_nt: TGTGCCAGCAAGTCGGACAGGCTTCTACCCCTCCACTTT; cdr3_aa: CASKSDRLLPLHF
v_call: TRBV7-7; j_call: TRBJ2-5; clone_size: NA; d_call: NA; cdr3_nt: TGTGCTAGCAGCCTCGCCCCGGGAAAAGAGACCCAGTACTTC; cdr3_aa: CASSLAPGKETQYF
v_call: TRBV6-1; j_call: TRBJ1-5; clone_size: NA; d_call: NA; cdr3_nt: TGTGCCAGCAGTGAGGATCTTTACAGGGAGTCGGGGCATTTT; cdr3_aa: CASSEDLYRESGHF
v_call: TRBV28; j_call: TRBJ2-3; clone_size: NA; d_call: TRBD2; cdr3_nt: TGTGCCAGCAGTTTATTCGGCGGGAGTAGCCCAGATACGCAGTATTTT; cdr3_aa: CASSLFGGSSPDTQYF